This TCR beta chain is drawn from a study of graft-versus-host responses after intestinal transplantation. Study-level information: Anti-thymocyte globulin induction, then tacrolimus and steroids for around three years, went to all recipients. Study results and caveats: Among recipient marrow samples, GvH clones were found; some appeared first in ileum or blood.

Assay used: immunoSEQ multiplex PCR; TCRdb lists only in-frame clones, some missing. The table includes thousands of clones, about nine tenths detected once. A remark on this clone: Its matching antigen is unknown.

CDR1 and CDR2 from the germline V gene are SGHTS and YDEGEE. The CDR3 contains 13 residues. V lost 0 bases to trimming and J lost 4 bases, with 8 bases between them. The source is a human patient who received an intestinal transplant, so some T cells may come from the graft donor. The chain has TRBV5-8 and TRBJ2-7; weak D call: TRBD2 (6 bases). The sample here was PBMCs, taken around 31 days after intestinal transplant. The CDR3 nucleotides read TGTGCCAGCAGCTTGGGGACTATATACGAGCAGTACTTC. Its translation: CASSLGTIYEQYF.